Listed below are T cell receptor beta chains from one sample, sequenced in a study of blood T cell repertoires in COVID-19. Here immunoSEQ multiplex PCR was the method, and the copy in TCRdb shows in-frame clones only, minus some. The profile shows around 270,000 clones, around 87% of them singletons. The sample consisted of peripheral blood. The receptors shown here come from a woman between 55 and 75 years old with COVID-19, enrolled during active disease. The CDR3 runs from the conserved cysteine through the conserved F or W. The order of the fields is V gene, clone size, D gene, J gene, CDR3 protein, CDR3 DNA. D genes are given only for firm matches. Not every row has a clone size; where given, it reads once, few, many or a size class.

TRBV11-3	NA	TRBD2	TRBJ2-2	CASSLGGRANTGELFF	TGTGCCAGCAGCTTAGGAGGGAGGGCGAACACCGGGGAGCTGTTTTTT
TRBV10-2	NA	NA	TRBJ2-7	CASILPSGGEQYF	TGCGCCAGCATACTCCCCTCCGGGGGAGAGCAGTACTTC
TRBV7-9	NA	TRBD1	TRBJ2-1	CASSLGQVNEQFF	TGTGCCAGCAGCTTGGGACAGGTGAATGAGCAGTTCTTC
TRBV24-1	NA	TRBD1	TRBJ1-5	CATSDEDRVKRNQPQHF	TGTGCCACCAGTGACGAGGACAGGGTGAAGCGCAATCAGCCCCAGCATTTT
TRBV11-2	NA	NA	TRBJ1-6	CASSASRSGSPLHF	TGTGCCAGCAGCGCTAGCCGTTCAGGTTCACCCCTCCACTTT
TRBV6-4	NA	NA	TRBJ1-5	CASTGRGGQPQHF	TGTGCCAGCACGGGCAGGGGTGGGCAGCCCCAGCATTTT
TRBV5-1	NA	TRBD2	TRBJ2-5	CASQGRGSGGETQYF	TGCGCCAGCCAGGGTCGGGGCAGCGGGGGGGAGACCCAGTACTTC
TRBV18	once	TRBD1	TRBJ2-6	CASSPAGQGFSGANVLTF	TGTGCCAGCTCACCCGCGGGACAGGGGTTCTCTGGGGCCAACGTCCTGACTTTC
TRBV29-1	NA	NA	TRBJ2-1	CRIDGVNEQFF	TGCCGGATCGACGGGGTTAATGAGCAGTTCTTC
TRBV4-1	NA	NA	TRBJ2-6	CASSQGGGRASGANVLTF	TGCGCCAGCAGCCAAGGAGGGGGGAGGGCCTCTGGGGCCAACGTCCTGACTTTC
TRBV9	once	NA	TRBJ1-3	CASSVGGGIGNTIYF	TGTGCCAGCAGCGTAGGTGGAGGGATCGGAAACACCATATATTTT
TRBV9	NA	TRBD2	TRBJ2-7	CASSVGLAGGAYEQYF	TGTGCCAGCAGCGTTGGGTTAGCGGGAGGAGCCTACGAGCAGTACTTC
TRBV7-8	once	NA	TRBJ2-7	CASSLTTGPTYEQYF	TGTGCCAGCAGCTTAACAACAGGGCCTACCTACGAGCAGTACTTC
TRBV24-1	NA	TRBD1	TRBJ2-2	CATGTGLNANTGELFF	TGTGCCACCGGGACAGGGCTCAATGCGAACACCGGGGAGCTGTTTTTT
TRBV19	NA	TRBD2	TRBJ2-3	CASSIPLAGADTQYF	TGTGCCAGTAGTATTCCCCTAGCGGGAGCAGATACGCAGTATTTT
TRBV11-2	NA	TRBD2	TRBJ2-1	CASLIRTSGNNEQFF	TGTGCCAGCCTGATCCGGACTAGCGGGAACAATGAGCAGTTCTTC
TRBV30	NA	NA	TRBJ1-2	CAWIKGGGGYTF	TGTGCCTGGATTAAAGGCGGCGGCGGCTACACCTTC
TRBV7-9	NA	NA	TRBJ2-1	CASSSRSGLRSSYNEQFF	TGTGCCAGCAGCTCACGTAGCGGTCTCAGAAGCTCCTACAATGAGCAGTTCTTC
TRBV9	NA	NA	TRBJ2-7	CASSVEEKSYEQYF	TGTGCCAGCAGCGTAGAGGAGAAGTCCTACGAGCAGTACTTC
TRBV27	NA	NA	TRBJ1-2	CASSLRADSGRGYTF	TGTGCCAGCAGTTTACGGGCCGACAGCGGGCGCGGCTACACCTTC
TRBV29-1	NA	NA	TRBJ2-1	CSVEVSTRYSSYNEQFF	TGCAGCGTTGAAGTCTCGACTAGATATAGCTCCTACAATGAGCAGTTCTTC
TRBV18	NA	NA	TRBJ2-2	CASSPPAGGTRELFF	TGTGCCAGCTCACCACCCGCAGGAGGAACCCGGGAGCTGTTTTTT
TRBV24-1	NA	NA	TRBJ2-3	CATSDSGLPVDTQYF	TGTGCCACCAGTGATTCAGGGCTACCTGTCGATACGCAGTATTTT
TRBV7-8	few	TRBD2	TRBJ2-1	CASSPRTSGASYNEQFF	TGTGCCAGCAGCCCCCGGACTAGCGGGGCGTCCTACAATGAGCAGTTCTTC
TRBV28	NA	TRBD1	TRBJ2-1	CASRWTGDGEQFF	TGTGCCAGCAGATGGACAGGGGACGGTGAGCAGTTCTTC
TRBV5-1	NA	TRBD1	TRBJ2-7	CASSIGQGREQYF	TGCGCCAGCAGCATTGGACAGGGAAGGGAGCAGTACTTC
TRBV6-1	NA	TRBD1	TRBJ1-2	CASREDRGRERGYGYTF	TGTGCCAGCAGGGAAGACAGGGGGCGCGAGAGGGGATATGGCTACACCTTC
TRBV4-1	NA	NA	TRBJ1-2	CASSEDWQGGIPYGYTF	TGCGCCAGCAGCGAAGATTGGCAGGGTGGAATCCCTTATGGCTACACCTTC
TRBV28	NA	NA	TRBJ1-4	CASSPMYLGGNEKLFF	TGTGCCAGCAGCCCCATGTATTTGGGGGGTAATGAAAAACTGTTTTTT
TRBV18	NA	NA	TRBJ1-1	CASSGTRVNTEAFF	TGTGCCAGCTCGGGGACAAGGGTGAACACTGAAGCTTTCTTT
TRBV27	NA	TRBD1	TRBJ1-4	CASSPWGQGAEKLFF	TGTGCCAGCAGTCCCTGGGGACAGGGGGCTGAAAAACTGTTTTTT
TRBV6-5	once	TRBD2	TRBJ2-7	CASRASGSSYEQYF	TGTGCCAGCAGGGCTAGCGGGAGCTCCTACGAGCAGTACTTC
TRBV28	once	TRBD1	TRBJ1-2	CASSPRGPGGYGYTF	TGTGCCAGCAGCCCTAGAGGGCCAGGGGGCTATGGCTACACCTTC
TRBV29-1	NA	NA	TRBJ1-1	CSVDTGDLNTEAFF	TGCAGCGTTGATACCGGAGACTTGAACACTGAAGCTTTCTTT
TRBV5-1	NA	NA	TRBJ1-1	CASRVEAVNTEAFF	TGCGCCAGCAGAGTAGAGGCGGTAAACACTGAAGCTTTCTTT
TRBV13	NA	NA	TRBJ1-2	CASSLASYGYTF	TGTGCCAGCAGCTTAGCCAGCTATGGCTACACCTTC
TRBV3-1/TRBV3-2	NA	NA	TRBJ1-4	CASSQNLGEKLFF	TGTGCCAGCAGCCAAAACTTGGGCGAAAAACTGTTTTTT
TRBV9	NA	TRBD1	TRBJ1-5	CASSAGQGRDQPQHF	TGTGCCAGCAGCGCCGGACAGGGCCGGGATCAGCCCCAGCATTTT
TRBV24-1	NA	NA	TRBJ1-4	CATSDRGSGEKLFF	TGTGCCACCAGTGATAGGGGATCTGGTGAAAAACTGTTTTTT
TRBV19	NA	TRBD1	TRBJ1-6	CASSLQGAASPLHF	TGTGCCAGTAGCTTACAGGGGGCAGCTTCACCCCTCCACTTT
TRBV30	NA	TRBD1	TRBJ1-6	CAWSGRTGGYNSPLHF	TGTGCCTGGAGTGGAAGGACAGGGGGTTATAATTCACCCCTCCACTTT
TRBV11-2	NA	TRBD1	TRBJ2-3	CASSLDRGLADTQYF	TGTGCCAGCAGCCTAGACAGGGGGCTCGCAGATACGCAGTATTTT
TRBV30	NA	TRBD1	TRBJ2-7	CAFRDSYEQYF	TGTGCCTTCCGGGACAGCTACGAGCAGTACTTC
TRBV6-6	NA	TRBD2	TRBJ2-1	CASTTSGKLAAEQFF	TGTGCCAGCACAACCAGCGGGAAGCTAGCTGCTGAGCAGTTCTTC
TRBV28	NA	NA	TRBJ2-7	CASSLMSATGEQYF	TGTGCCAGCAGTTTAATGTCCGCCACCGGCGAGCAGTACTTC
TRBV7-2	NA	TRBD1	TRBJ2-6	CASSLVGGQAFSGANVLTF	TGTGCCAGCAGCTTAGTAGGGGGACAGGCGTTCTCTGGGGCCAACGTCCTGACTTTC
TRBV6-2/TRBV6-3	NA	NA	TRBJ2-1	CASSWGTLLYNEQFF	TGTGCCAGCAGTTGGGGGACACTCCTTTACAATGAGCAGTTCTTC
TRBV7-8	NA	TRBD2	TRBJ2-1	CASSRLAGLGEQFF	TGTGCCAGCAGTAGACTAGCGGGTCTTGGTGAGCAGTTCTTC
TRBV5-4	NA	NA	TRBJ1-1	CASSLPQMNTEAFF	TGTGCCAGCAGCTTGCCACAGATGAACACTGAAGCTTTCTTT
TRBV5-1	once	TRBD1	TRBJ1-1	CASSSDRTGAEAFF	TGCGCCAGCAGCTCGGATAGGACAGGGGCTGAAGCTTTCTTT
TRBV10-3	NA	NA	TRBJ2-7	CAIGEPGLTNEQYF	TGTGCCATCGGGGAGCCGGGACTCACCAACGAGCAGTACTTC